These 16 T cell receptor beta chains share one sample of origin, sequenced in a study of cytotoxic CD8 clonotypes in ibrutinib-treated CLL. Here immunoSEQ multiplex PCR was the method, and the copy in TCRdb shows in-frame clones only, minus some. The table has 200,000 to 250,000 clones, roughly 70% seen once; the top ten hold less than 20%. Sequences were derived from PBMCs, sampled after 24 months of ibrutinib treatment. The receptors originated from a human donor with chronic lymphocytic leukemia.

This sequence joins TRBV5-1 and TRBJ2-1, with D uncertain. The CDR3 totals 16 residues. Trimming removed 2 bases at V and 1 base at J, with 13 bases between. Germline-derived CDR1 and CDR2 are SGHRS and YFSETQ. CDR3 amino acids: CASSFPSGRSYNEQFF. The CDR3 DNA sequence: TGCGCCAGCAGCTTCCCGAGTGGCCGATCCTACAATGAGCAGTTCTTC.

This clone appeared a single time. The V gene is TRBV28, the J gene TRBJ1-2; 10 bases agree with TRBD1. The V gene end was trimmed by 4 bases and the J gene end by 8 bases; junction bases not matched to a gene: 10. Germline CDR1 MDHEN, CDR2 SYDVKM. CDR3 size: 15 residues. The DNA for the CDR3 is TGTGCCAGCAGTTCAATCGGACAGGGGGTGGGAGGCTACACCTTC. Translated, it gives CASSSIGQGVGGYTF.

This clone was counted only a few times. The chain uses TRBV4-2 and TRBJ1-1; D gene unclear. V lost 0 bases and J lost 0, with 8 bases in between. CDR3 length: 15 residues. Germline assignment: CDR1 LGHNA and CDR2 YNFKEQ. CDR3 nucleotide sequence: TGTGCCAGCAGCCAAGACCCCGGCCTGAACACTGAAGCTTTCTTT. Translated, it gives CASSQDPGLNTEAFF.

This clone came up a few times. The chain has TRBV28 and TRBJ2-2; D not certain. Germline CDR1 MDHEN, CDR2 SYDVKM. Trimming stripped 2 bases from V and 0 bases from J, with 7 bases between. This CDR3 contains 15 residues. CDR3 sequence (DNA): TGTGCCAGCAGTTTAACCCGTCCGAACACCGGGGAGCTGTTTTTT. Its protein product is CASSLTRPNTGELFF.

This chain uses TRBV7-3 with TRBJ2-4; no firm D call. The germline V and J ends were trimmed by 0 bases and 1 base, with 4 bases remaining between them. Germline values: CDR1 SGHTA, CDR2 FQGTGA. This CDR3 contains 14 residues. CDR3 sequence (DNA): TGTGCCAGCAGCTTAACGTTGGCCAAAAACATTCAGTACTTC. It codes for CASSLTLAKNIQYF. Supplemented by reference TRBV7-3 and TRBJ2-4, the full variable domain reads GAGVSQTPSNKVTEKGKYVELRCDPISGHTALYWYRQSLGQGPEFLIYFQGTGAADDSGLPNDRFFAVRPEGSVSTLKIQRTERGDSAVYLCASSLTLAKNIQYFGAGTRLSVL.

As to this clone: Other DNA sequences in this sample translate to the same CDR3. V and J are TRBV6-5 and TRBJ2-3; D uncertain. CDR3 length equals 14 residues. Per germline, CDR1 MNHEY and CDR2 SVGAGI. The V and J ends lost 0 bases and 4 bases respectively, with 8 bases between them. CDR3 loop: CASSYSASADTQYF. DNA of the CDR3: TGTGCCAGCAGTTACTCGGCTTCCGCAGATACGCAGTATTTT.

This clone was counted only a few times. The same CDR3 arises from other DNA sequences in this sample as well. This rearrangement joins TRBV28 to TRBJ1-2, with TRBD1 matching over 8 bases. V dropped 8 bases and J dropped 8; count of bases not matched to a gene: 10. Germline V gene sequence: CDR1 MDHEN, CDR2 SYDVKM. This CDR3 has 13 residues. The CDR3 region has the DNA TGTGCCAGCTCTTCTGGACAGGGAGAAGGCTACACCTTC. Its protein is CASSSGQGEGYTF.

This clone was recorded only once. The V call is TRBV6-5, the J call TRBJ2-7, with D unresolved. Germline assignment: CDR1 MNHEY and CDR2 SVGAGI. V lost 1 base and J 0 bases, leaving 10 bases between the germline ends. This CDR3 has 15 residues. CDR3 DNA: TGTGCCAGCAGTTACTTCGCCAGTAGCTCCTACGAGCAGTACTTC. Translating gives CASSYFASSSYEQYF.

The chain recombines TRBV18 with TRBJ2-4; D is unresolved. Trimming shortened V by 3 bases and J by 6 bases, and 12 bases separated the two germline ends. CDR3 length equals 14 residues. CDR1 and CDR2 from the germline V gene are KGHSH and LQKENI. In nucleotides, the CDR3 is TGTGCCAGCTCACCGGTTCAAGGAACAAACATTCAGTACTTC. As protein: CASSPVQGTNIQYF.

The V gene is TRBV7-9, the J gene TRBJ2-3, with a weak D call TRBD1 (5 bases). Trimming shortened V by 1 base and J by 5 bases, and 10 bases separated the two germline ends. The CDR3 totals 14 residues. Germline loops: CDR1 SEHNR, CDR2 FQNEAQ (reference sequence). The CDR3 sequence: CASSLGGPIDTQYF. CDR3 sequence (DNA): TGTGCCAGCAGCTTAGGGGGCCCGATAGATACGCAGTATTTT.

V usage is TRBV7-9 and J usage is TRBJ2-1; D gene uncertain. Between the trimmed V and J ends, which lost 1 base and 4 bases, there was a span of 11 bases. CDR3 size: 15 residues. Germline-derived CDR1 and CDR2 are SEHNR and FQNEAQ (reference sequence). CDR3 amino acids: CASSLVSLQYNEQFF. In nucleotides, the CDR3 is TGTGCCAGCAGCTTAGTTTCACTTCAGTACAATGAGCAGTTCTTC.

The chain has TRBV7-2 and TRBJ2-7; a weak D match, TRBD1 (6 bases). The CDR3 sequence is 14 residues long. Germline CDR1 reads SGHTA; CDR2 reads FQGNSA. V was clipped by 0 bases and J by 6 bases, with 12 bases between them. In DNA, the CDR3 is TGTGCCAGCAGCTTAGCGGCAGGGGCTGGCGAGCAGTACTTC. It codes for CASSLAAGAGEQYF.

The chain is built from TRBV15 and TRBJ1-2, with D possibly matching TRBD1 (6 bases). Germline lookup yields CDR1 LNHNV and CDR2 YYDKDF (reference sequence). V gave up 11 bases and J gave up 5 bases, with 15 bases separating them. CDR3 length: 12 amino acids. This chain's CDR3 is CAPGELPYGYTF. As DNA, the CDR3 is TGTGCCCCAGGGGAGTTACCTTATGGCTACACCTTC.

CDR3 sequence: CATSARGIDYNEQFF. As DNA, the CDR3 is TGTGCCACCAGCGCGCGGGGGATAGACTACAATGAGCAGTTCTTC. The chain couples TRBV15 to TRBJ2-1, with 7 positions matching TRBD2. V shed 5 bases, J shed 3 bases, and the junction held 7 bases outside the gene matches. This CDR3 spans 15 amino acids. Germline V gives CDR1 LNHNV, CDR2 YYDKDF (reference sequence).

The chain is built from TRBV28 and TRBJ2-2; tentatively, D is TRBD1 (5 bases). Germline-derived CDR1 and CDR2 are MDHEN and SYDVKM. The V end was cut by 3 bases, the J end by 0 bases, with 8 bases between. CDR3 length: 15 residues. This chain's CDR3 is CASSFSRANTGELFF. The CDR3, as DNA: TGTGCCAGCAGTTTTAGCAGGGCGAACACCGGGGAGCTGTTTTTT.

The CDR3: CASSSRRGTSGSNEQFF. Here the CDR3 DNA reads TGTGCCAGCAGCTCGCGTCGTGGGACTAGCGGGAGTAATGAGCAGTTCTTC. The chain has TRBV7-6 and TRBJ2-1; 14 bases line up with TRBD2. Germline-derived CDR1 and CDR2 are SGHVS and FNYEAQ. Trimming removed 4 bases from V and 7 bases from J; junction bases left unmatched: 9. The CDR3 extends over 17 amino acids.